The sequence of this T cell receptor (beta chain) was determined in a study of CD4 T cells in relation to SARS-CoV-2 and coronaviruses (dated by TCRdb to about 2021). Describing the broader study: In the ViraFEST assay, PBMCs were grown with antigen for roughly 10 days, and TCR beta CDR3s were then sequenced to identify antigen-specific clonal expansions. A different TCR-beta assay, based on Illumina, was used to sequence expansion assays from other donors in the study. The study assessed, at the TCR clonotype level, memory CD4+ T cell crossreactivity between SARS-CoV-2 and common cold coronavirus spike proteins. Shared crossreactive spike epitopes were mapped to their HLA restriction using patient-derived lymphoblastoid cell lines. The Adaptive Biotechnologies TCR-sequencing kit was used to sequence samples from three pre-COVID donors and the naive versus memory experiments, while other data came from Illumina-based sequencing. The negative reference condition was either a culture with an HIV-1 Nef peptide pool or a culture with no peptide. Overall results and qualifications from the work: Significantly weaker SARS-CoV-2-driven expansion was shown by crossreactive clones than by monoreactive clones, consistent with antigenic imprinting. Small numbers of patients and of tested TCRs were a limitation of the study. About 60% of donors had memory CD4+ clonotypes that crossrecognized SARS-CoV-2 and at least one common cold coronavirus spike. Because no donor provided both pre-pandemic and post-infection samples, tracing the source of pre-existing responses was limited. Crossreactivity analysis was centred on spike protein, so crossreactivity against other viral proteins was not assessed.

CD4+ T cells from unexposed donors were collected before the COVID-19 pandemic (2011-2018). After more than 9 days of culture, CD4+ T cells were isolated with the EasySep CD4+ T cell isolation kit. As cell numbers permitted, CD4+ T cells from unexposed donors were tested for reactivity to SARS-CoV-2 S and N and to four common cold coronavirus spike pools. PBMCs were cultured at around 2 million per well in IMDM supplemented with about 5.3% human AB serum and approximately 9.8 IU/ml IL-2. Half of the culture medium was replaced with fresh IL-2-containing medium on days 3 and 7. In general, triplicate replicate wells were used for every peptide culture condition. The leukapheresis product used for the unexposed donors was purchased from a commercial source. Ficoll-Paque PLUS gradient centrifugation was used to isolate PBMCs from leukapheresis product or whole blood. PBMCs were either cryopreserved at -140°C or used fresh in the expansion assay. The QIAamp Micro DNA Kit was used to extract genomic DNA from the CD4+ T cells.

At the junction V is shortened by 2 bases and J by 2 bases, with 5 bases in between. Including the terminal cysteine and phenylalanine, the CDR3 comprises 13 residues. Just CDR3 DNA is preserved here, 39 bases in frame from base 1. Sequences ENHRY (CDR1) and SYGVKD (CDR2) are obtained from the germline V gene. In regard to this clone: Its antigen has not been determined. The input lacks base qualities; no much larger clone sits a single base away.

The method behind the library was the immunoSEQ multiplex PCR assay. For the original study's pipeline: During preprocessing, nonproductive sequences were discarded, as were any CDR3s that did not begin with C, did not end with F or W, or were shorter than 7 amino acids. The MANAFEST web app identified antigen-specific clonotypes based on expansion compared with the reference and other culture wells. A clone was considered positive if significant expansion relative to the reference culture was observed in 2 of 3 replicate wells at an FDR below 0.05. To be called positive, a clone also had to show significant expansion compared with every other tandem well and an odds ratio greater than 5. Pairwise Levenshtein distance, computed with the stringdist R package after three terminal residues were trimmed from each end, was used as the measure of CDR3 homology. This immuneACCESS table, as held by TCRdb, lists in-frame sequences with V and J called but not all clones. Of the missing ones, under half trace to an unresolved V gene in checked studies; the others have no known cause. From that table come the V and J calls and clone size; the DNA was used to work out D and trimming. The sample yields about 31,000 clones; more than 70% were counted once. The ten biggest clones cover roughly an eighth of the sample.

The chain joins TRBV10-3 to TRBJ2-3; no D gene is confidently identified. The receptor's source is a human donor in good health. Material: CD4+ T cells from PBMCs, cultured in vitro. The CDR3 protein sequence reads: CAISEGFTDTQYF. The bases read TGTGCCATCAGTGAGGGATTCACAGATACGCAGTATTTT.